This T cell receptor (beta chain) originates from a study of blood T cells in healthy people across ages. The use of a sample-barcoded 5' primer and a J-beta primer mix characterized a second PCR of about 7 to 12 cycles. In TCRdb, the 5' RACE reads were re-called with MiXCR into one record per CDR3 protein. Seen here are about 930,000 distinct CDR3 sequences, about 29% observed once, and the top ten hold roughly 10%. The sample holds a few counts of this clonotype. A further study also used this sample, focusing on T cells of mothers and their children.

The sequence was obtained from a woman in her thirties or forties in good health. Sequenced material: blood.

The CDR3 reads CASSESLGGALTDTQYF. As DNA, the CDR3 is TGTGCCAGCAGTGAATCGTTGGGAGGAGCCCTCACAGATACGCAGTATTTT. The chain couples TRBV6-1 to TRBJ2-3, with a weak D call TRBD2 (6 bases). Trimming cost V 2 bases and J 2 bases, with 17 bases left between them. Looked up from germline, CDR1 is MNHNS and CDR2 is SASEGT. The CDR3 contains 17 residues.